These 3 T cell receptor beta chains share one sample of origin, sequenced in a study of shared clonotypes between healthy human individuals. The data were produced by immunoSEQ multiplex PCR, yet TCRdb's version contains in-frame clones alone and is incomplete. Of approximately 1,500,000 clones in the sample, around 95% are singletons; the top ten hold about 1.2%. Sequences were obtained from naive CD4+ T cells sorted from blood. Subset meaning: CD45RA+ positively selected. Receptor source: a man aged 30-40 years in good health.

As to this clone: The sample holds other DNA sequences that translate to the same CDR3. The rearrangement joins TRBV7-2 to TRBJ2-7; tentatively, D is TRBD2 (5 bases). This CDR3 has 12 amino acids. CDR1 and CDR2 from the germline V gene are SGHTA and FQGNSA. The V and J ends lost 5 bases and 3 bases respectively, with 8 bases between them. The CDR3, as DNA: TGTGCCAGCAGCCCCCGGGGCTACGAGCAGTACTTC. Its translation: CASSPRGYEQYF.

V gene TRBV9 combines with J gene TRBJ2-1; no clear D gene. V lost 4 bases, J lost 3 bases, and 11 bases lay in between. The CDR3 has 14 residues. Germline lookup yields CDR1 SGDLS and CDR2 YYNGEE. The CDR3 DNA is TGTGCCAGCAGCCTTAGGACGAGCTACAATGAGCAGTTCTTC. It is translated as CASSLRTSYNEQFF.

CDR3 sequence: CASSHTLTSGRYNEQFF. CDR3 DNA sequence: TGTGCCAGCAGTCACACCTTAACTAGCGGGAGGTACAATGAGCAGTTCTTC. The chain joins TRBV7-9 to TRBJ2-1; TRBD2 matches at 12 bases. CDR3 size: 17 residues. Trimming took 6 bases from V and 4 from J; bases not matched to a gene: 10. Germline V gene data show CDR1 as SEHNR and CDR2 as FQNEAQ (reference sequence). The full variable domain, in which reference TRBV7-9 and TRBJ2-1 provide the parts outside the CDR3, is DTGVSQNPRHKITKRGQNVTFRCDPISEHNRLYWYRQTLGQGPEFLTYFQNEAQLEKSRLLSDRFSAERPKGSFSTLEIQRTEQGDSAMYLCASSHTLTSGRYNEQFFGPGTRLTVL.